Sequencing of this T cell receptor (beta chain) was carried out in a study of cytomegalovirus exposure and HLA in healthy donors. Overall study results and limits: Subsequent analysis showed first-cohort TCR clusters tending to co-occur in about 110 validation repertoires.

The CDR3 spans 14 residues. V dropped 4 bases and J dropped 5 bases, with 14 bases sitting between them. Germline V lookup: CDR1 SNHLY, CDR2 FYNNEI. The data were produced by immunoSEQ multiplex PCR, yet TCRdb's version contains in-frame clones alone and is incomplete. This sample has roughly 260,000 clones; 85% to 90% occur once, and the top ten carry under 0.4%. With respect to this clone: Antigen unknown.

The specimen was PBMCs. The chain joins TRBV2 to TRBJ1-1, with D maybe TRBD1 (5 bases). This TCR derives from a woman under 30 in good health and CMV-seronegative. DNA for the CDR3: TGTGCCAGCAGTGGAAAACTCGGGGGGACTGAAGCTTTCTTT. This translates into CASSGKLGGTEAFF.